This T cell receptor (beta chain) was retrieved from a study of blood T cell repertoires in COVID-19. Study background: Collection of acute and convalescent COVID-19 samples took place in the United States, Italy and Spain. PBMCs, B-cell-depleted T cells, or T cells were the source of the cDNA or gDNA that made up the material.

Under the authors' procedure: Reference gene primer amplification yielded estimated nucleated cell counts. Some clones are missing from TCRdb's copy, which holds only in-frame ones; the method was immunoSEQ multiplex PCR. V and J calls and clone size are copied from that table; D and trimming were computed from the DNA. In the table there are over 250,000 clones, 70% to 90% of which are singletons. The CDR3 is 14 residues long. V dropped 2 bases and J dropped 9; count of bases not matched to a gene: 5. Germline-derived CDR1 and CDR2 are SGHDT and YYEEEE. Input material: peripheral blood. The chain links TRBV5-6 to TRBJ1-5, with 10 nucleotides matching TRBD1. The origin of this receptor is an older woman with acute or convalescent COVID-19. CDR3 nucleotides: TGTGCCAGCAGCTTCGGACAGGGGGGGTGGCCCCAGCATTTT. This sequence encodes CASSFGQGGWPQHF.